Below are 12 T cell receptor beta chains sequenced from a single sample in a study of blood T cells in healthy people across ages. Through a sample-barcoded 5' primer and a J-beta primer mix, a second PCR was run for roughly 6 to 12 cycles. MiXCR, applied by TCRdb to the 5' RACE reads, yields one record per CDR3 protein. The profile shows more than 1,400,000 distinct CDR3 sequences, around two fifths of them singletons. Sequencing was done on a sample of blood. Source of these receptors: a woman between 18 and 29 years old in good health.

V gene TRBV6-6 combines with J gene TRBJ1-1; D remains ambiguous. The V and J ends lost 5 bases and 0 bases respectively, with 13 bases between them. The CDR3 runs to 15 residues. Germline V gene data show CDR1 as MNHNY and CDR2 as SVGAGI (reference sequence). The CDR3 DNA sequence: TGTGCCAGCAGTGGCCCGGCACACATGAACACTGAAGCTTTCTTT. Its protein product is CASSGPAHMNTEAFF.

The gene calls are TRBV20-1 and TRBJ1-5, with 10 bases aligning to TRBD1. Germline lookup yields CDR1 DFQATT and CDR2 SNEGSKA (reference sequence). The CDR3 consists of 15 residues. J gave up 11 bases and V 1 base, and 11 bases lay outside the gene matches. As DNA, the CDR3 is TGCAGTGCTAGAGCCCTTCCGGGACAGGGGACGGCCCAGCATTTT. This codes for CSARALPGQGTAQHF.

As regards this clonotype: As the CDR3 is not closed by the conserved phenylalanine or tryptophan, this likely results from a read error. It is unclear where the CDR3 begins or ends on the DNA, so no DNA is shown, and the CDR3 is as TCRdb lists it. V usage is TRBV11-2 and J usage is TRBJ2-1; the table calls TRBD2, which could not be checked here. Germline V gene data show CDR1 as SGHAT and CDR2 as FQNNGV. The CDR3 length is 14 residues, termini included. CDR3 sequence: CASSFIAGDNEKFV.

This chain joins TRBV3-1 and TRBJ2-5, with a weak D call TRBD2 (5 bases). There are 14 residues in the CDR3. The V gene's germline CDR1 is LGHDT and CDR2 YNNKEL (reference sequence). The ends were cut back, 3 bases at V and 13 bases at J, with 21 bases in the middle. The CDR3 protein is CASSQNQDSISRYF. The CDR3 DNA is TGTGCCAGCAGCCAGAACCAGGACTCCATCTCCCGGTACTTC.

This clonotype was found many times. This rearrangement joins TRBV25-1 to TRBJ2-7, with a tentative D call TRBD1 (6 bases). CDR1 and CDR2 from the germline V gene are MGHDK and SYGVNS. There are 13 residues in the CDR3. V was shortened by 4 bases and J by 3 bases, with 10 bases between the two germline ends. The CDR3 sequence: CASSAGTFYEQYF. CDR3 coding DNA: TGTGCCAGCAGTGCCGGGACATTCTACGAGCAGTACTTC.

The gene calls are TRBV7-9 and TRBJ1-2; D gene unclear. Germline-derived CDR1 and CDR2 are SEHNR and FQNEAQ (reference sequence). This CDR3 comprises 15 residues. The V gene lost 1 base and the J gene lost 4 bases, with 13 bases spanning the gap. CDR3 amino acids: CASSLGTTWGYGYTF. The CDR3 DNA sequence: TGTGCCAGCAGCTTAGGCACCACATGGGGCTATGGCTACACCTTC. Full variable domain (outside the CDR3, taken from reference TRBV7-9 and TRBJ1-2): DTGVSQNPRHKITKRGQNVTFRCDPISEHNRLYWYRQTLGQGPEFLTYFQNEAQLEKSRLLSDRFSAERPKGSFSTLEIQRTEQGDSAMYLCASSLGTTWGYGYTFGSGTRLTVV.

The chain combines TRBV3-1 with TRBJ1-1; D not certain. The CDR3 covers 15 residues. Looked up from germline, CDR1 is LGHDT and CDR2 is YNNKEL (reference sequence). V was shortened by 1 base and J by 1 base, with 10 bases between the two germline ends. The CDR3 here is CASSQGGSGNTEAFF. The CDR3 bases are TGTGCCAGCAGCCAAGGCGGGTCCGGGAACACTGAAGCTTTCTTT.

Ten or more counts support this clonotype. This chain links TRBV20-1 with TRBJ1-6; 8 nucleotides agree with TRBD1. The CDR3 contains 14 residues. Germline V CDR1 and CDR2: DFQATT, SNEGSKA (reference sequence). Trimming took 1 base from V and 5 from J; bases not matched to a gene: 1. CDR3 loop: CSARVGQDNSPLHF. CDR3 nucleotide sequence: TGCAGTGCTAGAGTGGGACAGGATAATTCACCCCTCCACTTT.

Regarding this clonotype: One end of the junction is discordant with germline, which a read error may explain. This chain uses TRBV18 with TRBJ2-3; D remains ambiguous. There are 11 residues in the CDR3. The V gene's germline CDR1 is KGHSH and CDR2 LQKENI. As DNA, the CDR3 is TGTGCCAGCTCACCCACAGATGCGCAGTATTTT. Translated: CASSPTDAQYF.

The chain uses TRBV2 and TRBJ2-4; the D gene could be TRBD1 or TRBD2 (5 bases each). The tail of the sequence fits TRBJ2-7 better, so the J call may be wrong. Germline V gene data show CDR1 as SNHLY and CDR2 as FYNNEI. The CDR3 length is 15 residues. The CDR3 reads CASRDSGVRGYEQYF. As DNA, the CDR3 is TGTGCCAGCAGAGACTCCGGGGTGAGGGGTTACGAGCAGTACTTC.

The V gene is TRBV2, the J gene TRBJ2-3, with 11 bases matching TRBD2. CDR1 and CDR2 (germline): SNHLY, FYNNEI. V lost 6 bases to trimming and J lost 2 bases; unmatched junction nucleotides: 7. This CDR3 is 16 amino acids long. The CDR3 sequence is CASRTTSGGTTDTQYF. CDR3 bases: TGTGCCAGCAGAACAACTAGCGGGGGAACCACAGATACGCAGTATTTT.

This clonotype was detected only a few times. The chain recombines TRBV14 with TRBJ2-5, with D possibly TRBD2 on 5 matching bases. The CDR3 covers 15 residues. Germline V gives CDR1 SGHDN, CDR2 FVKESK. The germline V and J ends were trimmed by 0 bases and 4 bases, with 12 bases remaining between them. As DNA, the CDR3 is TGTGCCAGCAGCCAAGAAGGCCTAGGAGGAGAGACCCAGTACTTC. This sequence encodes CASSQEGLGGETQYF.